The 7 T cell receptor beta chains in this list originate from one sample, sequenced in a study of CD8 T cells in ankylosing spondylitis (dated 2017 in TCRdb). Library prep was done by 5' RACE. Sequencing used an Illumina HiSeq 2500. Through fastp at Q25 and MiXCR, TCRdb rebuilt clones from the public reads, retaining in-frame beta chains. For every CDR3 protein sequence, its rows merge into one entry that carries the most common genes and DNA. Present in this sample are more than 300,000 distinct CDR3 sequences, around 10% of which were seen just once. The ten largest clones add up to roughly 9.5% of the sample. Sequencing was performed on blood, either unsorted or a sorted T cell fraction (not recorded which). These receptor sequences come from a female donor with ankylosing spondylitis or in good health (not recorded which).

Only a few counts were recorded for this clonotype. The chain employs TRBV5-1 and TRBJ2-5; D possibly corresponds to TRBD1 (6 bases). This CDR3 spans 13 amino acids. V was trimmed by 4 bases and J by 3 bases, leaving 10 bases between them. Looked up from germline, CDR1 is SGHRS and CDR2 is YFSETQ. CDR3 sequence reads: CASSNRAEETQYF. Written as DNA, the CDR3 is TGCGCCAGCAGCAACAGGGCCGAAGAGACCCAGTACTTC.

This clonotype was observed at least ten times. The CDR3 DNA follows: TGCAGTGCTAGGCAGGGGGGAAGAGCAGATACGCAGTATTTT. Protein product: CSARQGGRADTQYF. The gene calls are TRBV20-1 and TRBJ2-3; weak D call: TRBD1 (7 bases). The CDR3 is 14 residues long. Germline V gene lookup returns CDR1 DFQATT and CDR2 SNEGSKA (reference sequence). V was shortened by 3 bases and J by 4 bases, with 14 bases between the two germline ends.

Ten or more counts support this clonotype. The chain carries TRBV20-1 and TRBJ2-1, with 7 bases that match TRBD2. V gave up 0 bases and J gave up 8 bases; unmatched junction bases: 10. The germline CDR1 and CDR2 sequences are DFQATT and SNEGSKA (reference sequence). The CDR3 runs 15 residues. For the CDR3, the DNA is TGCAGTGCTAGAGATCCCCGGGGAGGGCCTCATGAGCAGTTCTTC. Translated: CSARDPRGGPHEQFF.

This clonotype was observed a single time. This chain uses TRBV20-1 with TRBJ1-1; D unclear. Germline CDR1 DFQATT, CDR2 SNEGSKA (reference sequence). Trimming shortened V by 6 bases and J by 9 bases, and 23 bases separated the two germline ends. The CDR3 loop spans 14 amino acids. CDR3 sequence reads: CSAWPGEAVSQAFF. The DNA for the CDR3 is TGCAGTGCCTGGCCCGGTGAGGCCGTTTCTCAAGCTTTCTTT.

The CDR3 DNA reads TGTGCCAGCAGCTTAGAGGTAGTAACTGGGGCCAACGTCCTGACTTTC. It encodes CASSLEVVTGANVLTF. The chain couples TRBV7-8 to TRBJ2-6; D uncertain. Deletions cut 1 base from V and 2 bases from J, with 9 bases between. The CDR3 has 16 amino acids. Germline-derived CDR1 and CDR2 are SGHVS and FQNEAQ. The whole variable domain, filled in from reference TRBV7-8 and TRBJ2-6, reads GAGVSQSPRYKVAKRGQDVALRCDPISGHVSLFWYQQALGQGPEFLTYFQNEAQLDKSGLPSDRFFAERPEGSVSTLKIQRTQQEDSAVYLCASSLEVVTGANVLTFGAGSRLTVL.

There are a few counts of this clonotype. CDR3 nucleotides: TGCGCCAGCAGCCGTGGGGGGGCTAGCGGGATGCCTTTAGGGCATGAGCAGTTCTTC. Translating gives CASSRGGASGMPLGHEQFF. V usage is TRBV5-1 and J usage is TRBJ2-1, with 9 bases fitting TRBD2. The J segment lost 8 bases and the V segment lost 4 bases, leaving 22 bases of the junction unmatched. The CDR3 sequence is 19 residues long. In germline, CDR1 is SGHRS, CDR2 YFSETQ.

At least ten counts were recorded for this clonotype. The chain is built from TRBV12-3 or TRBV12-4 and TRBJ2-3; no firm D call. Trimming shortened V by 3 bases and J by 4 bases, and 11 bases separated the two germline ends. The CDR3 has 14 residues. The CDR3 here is CASSLSRAADTQYF. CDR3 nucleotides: TGTGCCAGCAGTTTGTCCCGGGCCGCAGATACGCAGTATTTT.